These T cell receptor beta chains were read from a single sample in a study of cytomegalovirus exposure and HLA in healthy donors. The protocol was immunoSEQ multiplex PCR, while the TCRdb copy is restricted to in-frame clones and leaves out a portion. The sample yields 110,000 to 150,000 clones, 75% to 85% seen once. Sequencing was carried out using PBMCs. Receptors were obtained from a female donor in good health and CMV-seronegative. Both conserved end residues are trimmed from each CDR3. Each record gives: J gene, clone size, D gene, V gene, CDR3 protein. The D gene is left open where the match is weak. Clone size is shown for a subset of rows, as once, few, many or a class of expanded clone.

J: TRBJ2-3
size: .
D: .
V: TRBV28
CDR3: ASSPGGRRYTQY

J: TRBJ2-1
size: .
D: TRBD2
V: TRBV9
CDR3: ASSVLRRGSYNEQF

J: TRBJ2-3
size: .
D: .
V: TRBV4-1
CDR3: ASSLQGEVDTQY

J: TRBJ1-1
size: .
D: TRBD1
V: TRBV5-8
CDR3: ASSLGQGVAF

J: TRBJ2-7
size: few
D: .
V: TRBV7-6
CDR3: ASSAIGAGEQY

J: TRBJ2-7
size: .
D: .
V: TRBV5-3
CDR3: ARSCKDTSFPYEQY

J: TRBJ1-2
size: .
D: .
V: TRBV10-3
CDR3: AINLQGWGGYGYT

J: TRBJ2-2
size: .
D: .
V: TRBV27
CDR3: ASSLRENTGELF

J: TRBJ2-1
size: .
D: .
V: TRBV7-2
CDR3: ASSLTTEQF

J: TRBJ1-5
size: .
D: TRBD1
V: TRBV5-1
CDR3: ASSPGTGGSQPQH

J: TRBJ2-5
size: .
D: TRBD1
V: TRBV11-2
CDR3: ASREQGWQETQY

J: TRBJ2-1
size: once
D: .
V: TRBV27
CDR3: ASSSRGLVNEQF

J: TRBJ1-4
size: few
D: TRBD1
V: TRBV30
CDR3: AWSLPGQLNEKLF

J: TRBJ2-3
size: .
D: .
V: TRBV7-2
CDR3: ASSLSPSHTQY

J: TRBJ2-1
size: .
D: .
V: TRBV5-4
CDR3: ASSSPTAASYNEQF

J: TRBJ1-5
size: few
D: .
V: TRBV5-4
CDR3: ASSLGQPTCNQPQH

J: TRBJ2-3
size: .
D: TRBD2
V: TRBV7-2
CDR3: ASSPNLHGGDTQY

J: TRBJ2-6
size: .
D: .
V: TRBV6-5
CDR3: ASSYSTVAGANVLT

J: TRBJ2-7
size: many
D: TRBD1
V: TRBV10-3
CDR3: AISESNSGQVYYEQY

J: TRBJ1-4
size: .
D: .
V: TRBV30
CDR3: AWSIGRNRQLNEKLF

J: TRBJ2-3
size: .
D: TRBD2
V: TRBV10-3
CDR3: AISESSAGPSTDTQY

J: TRBJ1-5
size: few
D: .
V: TRBV2
CDR3: ASSLDTSNQPQH

J: TRBJ1-1
size: few
D: .
V: TRBV7-8
CDR3: ASSLRLLRGTEAF

J: TRBJ2-1
size: .
D: .
V: TRBV5-4
CDR3: ASSLDTSSEQF

J: TRBJ1-1
size: .
D: TRBD1
V: TRBV9
CDR3: ASSSRDRGITEAF

J: TRBJ1-2
size: .
D: TRBD1
V: TRBV5-4
CDR3: ASSRLDREEGGYT

J: TRBJ2-7
size: .
D: TRBD2
V: TRBV18
CDR3: ASSPGTSGIDEQY

J: TRBJ1-1
size: .
D: .
V: TRBV4-3
CDR3: ASSEAPPWLTAMNTEAF

J: TRBJ2-3
size: .
D: TRBD2
V: TRBV10-3
CDR3: ATAHRLAGSDTQY

J: TRBJ2-7
size: .
D: .
V: TRBV5-4
CDR3: ASSGGGRYEQY

J: TRBJ2-7
size: few
D: .
V: TRBV6-4
CDR3: ASRLSYEQY

J: TRBJ2-7
size: .
D: .
V: TRBV7-2
CDR3: ASSLGGSFDEQY

J: TRBJ2-1
size: .
D: .
V: TRBV10-3
CDR3: AISVSSGRWVSVGGPYNEQF

J: TRBJ2-4
size: .
D: TRBD1
V: TRBV5-1
CDR3: ASSWDPGGSKNIQY

J: TRBJ2-5
size: .
D: TRBD1
V: TRBV4-1
CDR3: ASSRGPKETQY

J: TRBJ2-3
size: .
D: TRBD1
V: TRBV28
CDR3: ASIPRGRVDTQY

J: TRBJ1-2
size: .
D: TRBD1
V: TRBV7-2
CDR3: ASSLVSGGDVGYGYT

J: TRBJ2-3
size: .
D: .
V: TRBV30
CDR3: AWMGGQRTDTQY

J: TRBJ1-3
size: .
D: .
V: TRBV7-6
CDR3: ASSFRGSSGNTIY

J: TRBJ2-5
size: .
D: TRBD2
V: TRBV28
CDR3: ASTPFVGGYQETQY

J: TRBJ2-1
size: .
D: TRBD1
V: TRBV10-3
CDR3: AISGEDREIYNEQF

J: TRBJ2-7
size: .
D: TRBD2
V: TRBV19
CDR3: ASSSGLSYEQY

J: TRBJ2-3
size: .
D: .
V: TRBV9
CDR3: ASSVVGRTDTQY

J: TRBJ1-1
size: .
D: .
V: TRBV7-9
CDR3: ASSLRGGGSTEAF

J: TRBJ2-7
size: .
D: .
V: TRBV29-1
CDR3: SVESPDRGIEQY

J: TRBJ2-5
size: .
D: TRBD1
V: TRBV7-3
CDR3: ASSTSGTGFETQY

J: TRBJ1-1
size: .
D: .
V: TRBV7-2
CDR3: ASSLVRAVRSTEAF

J: TRBJ1-2
size: .
D: .
V: TRBV5-6
CDR3: ASSPGPSGYT

J: TRBJ2-7
size: few
D: .
V: TRBV4-3
CDR3: ASSQQGGSSEQY

J: TRBJ2-7
size: .
D: TRBD2
V: TRBV27
CDR3: ASSPGGDYEQY

J: TRBJ1-1
size: few
D: .
V: TRBV4-3
CDR3: ASSQNRDGYTEAF

J: TRBJ2-7
size: .
D: TRBD1
V: TRBV6-5
CDR3: ASSETGGSGEQY